These 17 T cell receptor beta chains originate from one sample sequenced in a study of blood T cells in healthy people across ages. A J-beta primer mix and a sample-barcoded 5' primer were used in a second PCR of roughly 6 to 11 cycles. TCRdb reprocessed the 5' RACE reads with MiXCR, giving one entry per CDR3 protein. The profile covers over 1.5 million distinct CDR3 sequences, with around half appearing a single time and 2% to 2.5% taken by the ten largest. Sequenced input: blood. The receptors derive from a woman between 40 and 50 years old in good health.

The J gene is TRBJ2-3, the V gene TRBV7-2; 7 bases are a match to TRBD2. This CDR3 spans 14 amino acids. Germline CDR1 SGHTA, CDR2 FQGNSA. V lost 6 bases, J lost 6 bases, and 9 bases stayed unmatched. The CDR3 sequence is CASRRVAGRDTQYF. The CDR3 nucleotides are TGTGCCAGCAGGAGAGTAGCCGGGAGGGATACGCAGTATTTT.

The CDR3 coding sequence is TGTGCCAGCAGCGTAGAGGGTGGGGGCACAGATACGCAGTATTTT. This encodes CASSVEGGGTDTQYF. The chain is built from TRBV9 and TRBJ2-3; D call uncertain. The CDR3 length is 15 residues. Trimming pared 0 bases from V and 1 base from J, leaving 9 bases between. The germline V gene has CDR1 SGDLS and CDR2 YYNGEE.

This clonotype has a single count. The chain has TRBV4-3 and TRBJ1-4; TRBD1 matches 11 bases. This CDR3 is built from 16 residues. Germline V gene lookup returns CDR1 LGHNA and CDR2 YSLEER. Trimming cost V 1 base and J 3 bases; bases outside gene matches: 1. CDR3 in amino acids: CASSQGGQGANEKLFF. In DNA, the CDR3 is TGCGCCAGCAGCCAAGGGGGACAGGGGGCTAATGAAAAACTGTTTTTT.

This CDR3 is CSASRNFYYEQYF. Written as DNA, the CDR3 is TGCAGTGCTAGTAGGAACTTCTATTACGAGCAGTACTTC. This rearrangement joins TRBV20-1 to TRBJ2-7; D ambiguous. The CDR3 spans 13 residues. Trimming removed 3 bases from V and 4 bases from J, with 13 bases in between. The germline gives CDR1 DFQATT, CDR2 SNEGSKA (reference sequence).

In the case of this clonotype: An end of the junction differs from the germline gene, which may be a read error. The chain joins TRBV5-1 to TRBJ2-7, with TRBD1 identical over 7 bases. The germline CDR1 and CDR2 sequences are SGHRS and YFSETQ. The CDR3 covers 15 residues. CDR3 in DNA: TGTGCCAGCAGCCCGGGACAGTTGAGCTCCTACGAGCAGTACTTC. Residues: CASSPGQLSSYEQYF.

This clonotype was counted only a few times. The gene calls are TRBV20-1 and TRBJ2-5, with 7 bases matching TRBD2. The CDR3 extends over 14 amino acids. CDR1 is DFQATT, CDR2 SNEGSKA, per germline (reference sequence). V lost 3 bases and J lost 7; bases outside the gene matches: 11. CDR3 DNA sequence: TGCAGTGCTAGGCCGCTGGGAGGGGAAGGGACCCAGTACTTC. Translated: CSARPLGGEGTQYF.

This clonotype appeared once. One junction end does not reproduce the germline sequence, and a read error may be involved. V usage is TRBV24-1 and J usage is TRBJ2-5; 10 nucleotides align to TRBD1. Germline V gives CDR1 KGHDR, CDR2 SFDVKD. The CDR3 has 15 amino acids. This chain's CDR3 is CVTSDAGTGEETQYF. As DNA, the CDR3 is TGTGTCACCAGTGACGCCGGGACAGGGGAAGAGACCCAGTACTTC.

As concerns this clonotype: Mismatch with germline at one junction end may stem from a read error. The chain links TRBV20-1 to TRBJ2-3, with D unresolved. Germline values: CDR1 DFQATT, CDR2 SNEGSKA (reference sequence). The CDR3 contains 11 residues. CDR3 in DNA: TGCAGTGGTTTCAAGGCAGATACGCGGTATTTT. Translation: CSGFKADTRYF.

The rearrangement uses TRBV4-1 and TRBJ2-3; D call uncertain. V dropped 0 bases and J dropped 3 bases, with 10 bases sitting between them. Germline CDR1 and CDR2: MGHRA and YSYEKL. The length of the CDR3 is 15 residues. CDR3 sequence (DNA): TGCGCCAGCAGCCAAGACTATTTTGCTACAGATACGCAGTATTTT. This gives the protein CASSQDYFATDTQYF.

Concerning this clonotype: Given the absence of the conserved phenylalanine or tryptophan at the CDR3 end, a read error is likely. The J gene is TRBJ2-7, the V gene TRBV5-6; weak D call: TRBD1 (5 bases). This CDR3 has 14 residues. CDR1 is SGHDT, CDR2 YYEEEE, per germline. The V end was cut by 4 bases, the J end by 5 bases, with 16 bases between. CDR3 nucleotides: TGTGCCAGCAGCCTAAAAGGGGCCCTACACGAGCAGTACTGC. As protein: CASSLKGALHEQYC.

V usage is TRBV7-9 and J usage is TRBJ2-3; TRBD1 or TRBD2 may be the D gene (5 bases each). Germline CDR1 and CDR2: SEHNR and FQNEAQ (reference sequence). V shed 3 bases and J shed 3 bases, with 16 bases lying between them. The CDR3 is 16 residues long. CDR3 residues: CASSLGRGAETDTQYF. CDR3 DNA sequence: TGTGCCAGCAGCTTGGGACGGGGCGCCGAAACAGATACGCAGTATTTT.

V usage is TRBV27 and J usage is TRBJ1-1, with D tentatively TRBD1 (5 bases). Germline V gene lookup returns CDR1 MNHEY and CDR2 SMNVEV (reference sequence). This CDR3 region has 13 residues. The V end was cut by 6 bases, the J end by 8 bases, with 16 bases between. Written as DNA, the CDR3 is TGTGCCAGCAGCACCTATGGGGGAGGAGAAGCTTTCTTT. It yields the protein CASSTYGGGEAFF.

The chain links TRBV5-8 to TRBJ2-3; D is possibly TRBD1 or TRBD2 (5 bases each). CDR3 length equals 15 residues. Per germline, CDR1 SGHTS and CDR2 YDEGEE. Trimming shortened V by 2 bases and J by 0 bases, and 10 bases separated the two germline ends. This CDR3 reads CASSFARDSTDTQYF. In DNA, the CDR3 is TGTGCCAGCAGCTTTGCCAGGGACAGCACAGATACGCAGTATTTT.

The V call is TRBV6-1, the J call TRBJ2-5; D not certain. The DNA end is more similar to TRBJ2-7, so the J call may be wrong. CDR3 length: 14 amino acids. Germline V gene lookup returns CDR1 MNHNS and CDR2 SASEGT. CDR3 region: CASSGTVAAYEQYF. In nucleotides, the CDR3 is TGTGCCAGCAGTGGCACTGTTGCAGCCTACGAGCAGTACTTC.

This chain links TRBV15 with TRBJ2-5; the D gene is possibly TRBD2 (6 bases). The better agreement between TRBJ2-7 and the DNA end casts doubt on the J call. Germline-derived CDR1 and CDR2 are LNHNV and YYDKDF (reference sequence). The CDR3 length is 14 residues. The CDR3 DNA follows: TGTGCCACCAGCCCCTGGGCTAGCGAGGACGAGCAGTACTTC. As protein: CATSPWASEDEQYF.

The chain joins TRBV24-1 to TRBJ2-1; 8 bases fit TRBD1. In germline, CDR1 is KGHDR, CDR2 SFDVKD. The V segment lost 3 bases and the J segment 9 bases; nucleotides outside the gene matches: 9. There are 15 residues in the CDR3. CDR3 sequence (DNA): TGTGCCACCAGTGATAGCAGGACAGGGCTTGGTGAGCAGTTCTTC. Encoded protein: CATSDSRTGLGEQFF.

This clonotype has only a few counts. J is TRBJ2-1 and V is TRBV20-1; tentative D call: TRBD1 (5 bases). This CDR3 contains 13 residues. V was trimmed by 0 bases and J by 10 bases, leaving 13 bases between them. Germline-derived CDR1 and CDR2 are DFQATT and SNEGSKA (reference sequence). Written as DNA, the CDR3 is TGCAGTGCTAGAGATACAGGACCAGCGGAGCAGTTCTTC. This sequence encodes CSARDTGPAEQFF.